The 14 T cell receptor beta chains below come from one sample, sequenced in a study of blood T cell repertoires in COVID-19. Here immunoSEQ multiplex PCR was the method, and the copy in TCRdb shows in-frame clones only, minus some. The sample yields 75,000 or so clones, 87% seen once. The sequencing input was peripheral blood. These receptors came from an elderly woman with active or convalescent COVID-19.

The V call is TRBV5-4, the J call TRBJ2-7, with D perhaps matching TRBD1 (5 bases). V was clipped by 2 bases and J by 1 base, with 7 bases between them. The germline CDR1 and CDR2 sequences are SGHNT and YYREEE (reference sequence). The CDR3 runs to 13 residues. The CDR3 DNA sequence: TGTGCCAGCAGCTTAAGGGGATCCTACGAGCAGTACTTC. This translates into CASSLRGSYEQYF.

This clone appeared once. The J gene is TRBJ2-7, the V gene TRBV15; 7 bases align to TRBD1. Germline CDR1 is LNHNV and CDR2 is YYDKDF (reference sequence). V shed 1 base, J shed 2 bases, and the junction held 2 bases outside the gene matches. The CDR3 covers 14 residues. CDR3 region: CATSRGGTAYEQYF. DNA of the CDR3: TGTGCCACCAGCAGAGGTGGGACAGCCTACGAGCAGTACTTC.

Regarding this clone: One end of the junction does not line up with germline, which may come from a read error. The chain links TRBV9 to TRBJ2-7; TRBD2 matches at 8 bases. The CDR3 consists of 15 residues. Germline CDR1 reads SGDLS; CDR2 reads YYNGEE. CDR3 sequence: CASSVAGTSSYEQYF. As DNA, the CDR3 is TGTGCCAGCAGTGTAGCAGGGACTAGCTCCTACGAGCAGTACTTC.

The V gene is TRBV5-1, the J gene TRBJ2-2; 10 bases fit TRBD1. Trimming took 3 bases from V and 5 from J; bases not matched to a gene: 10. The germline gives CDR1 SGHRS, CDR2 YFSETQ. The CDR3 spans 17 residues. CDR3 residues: CASSSGPGQGRTGELFF. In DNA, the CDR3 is TGCGCCAGCAGCTCGGGGCCGGGACAGGGGAGAACCGGGGAGCTGTTTTTT.

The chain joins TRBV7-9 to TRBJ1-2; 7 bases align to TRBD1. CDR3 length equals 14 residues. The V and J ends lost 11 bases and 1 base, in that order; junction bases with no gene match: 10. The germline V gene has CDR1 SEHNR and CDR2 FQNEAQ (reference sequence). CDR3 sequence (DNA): TGTGCCGGCGGGATAGGGGGCCTTAACTATGGCTACACCTTC. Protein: CAGGIGGLNYGYTF.

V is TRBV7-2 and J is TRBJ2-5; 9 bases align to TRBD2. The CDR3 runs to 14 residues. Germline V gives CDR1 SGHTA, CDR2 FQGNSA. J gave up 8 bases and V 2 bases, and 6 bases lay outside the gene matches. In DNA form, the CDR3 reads TGTGCCAGCAGCTTATGGCGGGGGGGTGGAACCCAGTACTTC. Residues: CASSLWRGGGTQYF.

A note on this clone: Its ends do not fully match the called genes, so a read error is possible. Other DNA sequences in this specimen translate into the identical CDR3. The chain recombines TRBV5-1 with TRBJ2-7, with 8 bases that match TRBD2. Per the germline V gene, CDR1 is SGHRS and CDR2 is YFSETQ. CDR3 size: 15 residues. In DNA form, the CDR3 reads TGCGCCAGCAGCTCAGGACTAGCCCTTTGGGACGAGCAGTACTTT. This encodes CASSSGLALWDEQYF.

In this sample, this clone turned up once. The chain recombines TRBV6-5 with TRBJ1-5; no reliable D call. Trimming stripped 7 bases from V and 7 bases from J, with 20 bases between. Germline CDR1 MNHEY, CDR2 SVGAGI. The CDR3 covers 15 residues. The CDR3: CASTPISPGAQPQHF. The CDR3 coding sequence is TGTGCCAGCACTCCCATCTCGCCAGGCGCACAGCCCCAGCATTTT.

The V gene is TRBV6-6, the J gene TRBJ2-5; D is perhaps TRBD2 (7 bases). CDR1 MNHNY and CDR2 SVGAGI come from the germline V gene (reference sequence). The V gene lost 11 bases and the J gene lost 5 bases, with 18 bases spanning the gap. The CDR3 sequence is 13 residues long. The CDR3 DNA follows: TGTGCCGCAAAGGGGGGGTTGGCCGAGACCCAGTACTTC. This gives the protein CAAKGGLAETQYF.

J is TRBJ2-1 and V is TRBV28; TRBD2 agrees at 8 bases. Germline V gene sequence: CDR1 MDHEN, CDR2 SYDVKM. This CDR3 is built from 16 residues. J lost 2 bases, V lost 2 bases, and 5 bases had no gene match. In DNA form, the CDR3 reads TGTGCCAGCAGTTTAGGCGGGGGGAATACCTACAATGAGCAGTTCTTC. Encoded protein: CASSLGGGNTYNEQFF.

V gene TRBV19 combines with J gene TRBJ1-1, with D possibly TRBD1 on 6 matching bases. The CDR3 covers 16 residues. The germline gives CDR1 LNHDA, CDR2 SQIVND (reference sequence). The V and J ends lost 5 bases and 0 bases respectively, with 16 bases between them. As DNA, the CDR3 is TGTGCCAGTAGTGCTAGGCAGGGGAAGATGAACACTGAAGCTTTCTTT. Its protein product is CASSARQGKMNTEAFF.

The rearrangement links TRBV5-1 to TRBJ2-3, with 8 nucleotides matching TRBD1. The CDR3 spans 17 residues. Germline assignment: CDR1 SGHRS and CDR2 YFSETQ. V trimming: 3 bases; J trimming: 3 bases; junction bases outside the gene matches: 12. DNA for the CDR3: TGCGCCAGCAGCTCCGGGGCAGGGGGCAAAAAAACAGATACGCAGTATTTT. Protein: CASSSGAGGKKTDTQYF. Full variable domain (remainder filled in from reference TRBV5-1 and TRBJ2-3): KAGVTQTPRYLIKTRGQQVTLSCSPISGHRSVSWYQQTPGQGLQFLFEYFSETQRNKGNFPGRFSGRQFSNSRSEMNVSTLELGDSALYLCASSSGAGGKKTDTQYFGPGTRLTVL.

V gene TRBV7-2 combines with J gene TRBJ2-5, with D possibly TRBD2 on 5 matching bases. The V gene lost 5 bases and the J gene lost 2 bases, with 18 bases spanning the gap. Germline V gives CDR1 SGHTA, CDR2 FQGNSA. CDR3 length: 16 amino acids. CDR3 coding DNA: TGTGCCAGCAGCCTTAAACCTAGCCGCCGGCAAGAGACCCAGTACTTC. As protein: CASSLKPSRRQETQYF.

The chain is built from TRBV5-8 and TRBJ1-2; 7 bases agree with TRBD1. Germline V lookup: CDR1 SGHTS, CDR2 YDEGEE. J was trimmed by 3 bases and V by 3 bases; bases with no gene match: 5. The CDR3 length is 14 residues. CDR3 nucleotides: TGTGCCAGCAGCTGGCTTGACAGGGACTATGGCTACACCTTC. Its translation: CASSWLDRDYGYTF.